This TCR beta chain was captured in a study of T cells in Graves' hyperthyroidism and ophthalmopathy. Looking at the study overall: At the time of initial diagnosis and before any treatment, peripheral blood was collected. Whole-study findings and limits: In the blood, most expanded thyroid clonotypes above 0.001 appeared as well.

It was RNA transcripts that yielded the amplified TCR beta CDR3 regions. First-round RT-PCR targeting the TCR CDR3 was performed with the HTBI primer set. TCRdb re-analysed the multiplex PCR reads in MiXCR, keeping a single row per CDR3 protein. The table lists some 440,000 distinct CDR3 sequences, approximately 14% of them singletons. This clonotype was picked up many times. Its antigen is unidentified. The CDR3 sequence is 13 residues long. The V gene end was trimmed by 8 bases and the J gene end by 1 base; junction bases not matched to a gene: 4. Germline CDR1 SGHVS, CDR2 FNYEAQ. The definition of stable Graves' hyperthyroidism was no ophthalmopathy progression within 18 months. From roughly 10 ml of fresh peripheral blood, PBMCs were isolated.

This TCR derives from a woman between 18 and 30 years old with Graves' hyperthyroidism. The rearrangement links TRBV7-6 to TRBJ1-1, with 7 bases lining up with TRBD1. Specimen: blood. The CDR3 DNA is TGTGCCAGCCTGGGACAGCCGAACACTGAAGCTTTCTTT. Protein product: CASLGQPNTEAFF.